These 15 T cell receptor beta chains were all obtained from the same sample, sequenced in a study of siplizumab effects on memory and regulatory T cells. The table came from immunoSEQ multiplex PCR; TCRdb's copy has only in-frame clones and leaves some out. The table includes nearly 85,000 clones, over 80% detected once. Sequenced sample: Tregs sorted from blood. The receptors stem from a human donor in good health.

The genes are TRBV27 and TRBJ2-7; D unclear. The CDR3 is 11 amino acids. V was pared by 6 bases and J by 4 bases, with 7 bases between. CDR1 and CDR2 from the germline V gene are MNHEY and SMNVEV (reference sequence). CDR3 protein: CASRHGYEQYF. As DNA, the CDR3 is TGTGCCAGCAGGCACGGTTACGAGCAGTACTTC.

This clone has only one observation. The chain carries TRBV5-6 and TRBJ1-2; TRBD1 might be the D (5 bases). V was pared by 1 base and J by 4 bases, with 20 bases between. CDR3 length: 17 residues. Germline V CDR1 and CDR2: SGHDT, YYEEEE. CDR3 amino acids: CASSLLSSGPVSYGYTF. CDR3 bases: TGTGCCAGCAGCTTGTTGTCTTCAGGGCCCGTGAGCTATGGCTACACCTTC.

The gene calls are TRBV6-6 and TRBJ2-3; 8 positions match TRBD2. In germline, CDR1 is MNHNY, CDR2 SVGAGI (reference sequence). This CDR3 has 15 amino acids. The V segment lost 5 bases and the J segment 2 bases; nucleotides outside the gene matches: 6. The CDR3, as DNA: TGTGCCAGCAGTGACAATAGCGGGGCCACAGATACGCAGTATTTT. Its protein product is CASSDNSGATDTQYF.

The V call is TRBV19, the J call TRBJ2-7; D gene uncertain. The CDR3 sequence is 14 residues long. Trimming removed 5 bases at V and 6 bases at J, with 17 bases between. Germline V lookup: CDR1 LNHDA, CDR2 SQIVND (reference sequence). The CDR3 coding sequence is TGTGCCAGTAGTCCGCAAGCTAGTTCCCGCGAGCAGTACTTC. This encodes CASSPQASSREQYF.

The chain uses TRBV6-4 and TRBJ2-2; either TRBD1 or TRBD2 may fit D (6 bases each). The ends were cut back, 3 bases at V and 4 bases at J, with 9 bases in the middle. The germline V gene encodes CDR1 MRHNA and CDR2 SNTAGT. CDR3 length: 14 amino acids. The CDR3 protein is CASSEQGGTGELFF. The CDR3 coding sequence is TGTGCCAGCAGTGAACAGGGAGGCACCGGGGAGCTGTTTTTT.

The chain uses TRBV4-2 and TRBJ2-3, with D perhaps assigned TRBD1 or TRBD2 (5 bases each). The CDR3 has 15 residues. Germline CDR1 LGHNA, CDR2 YNFKEQ. Deletions cut 4 bases from V and 2 bases from J, with 13 bases between. DNA of the CDR3: TGTGCCAGCAGCCGTACCGGGGCGGTCACAGATACGCAGTATTTT. Translated, it gives CASSRTGAVTDTQYF.

This clone was detected once. This chain links TRBV28 with TRBJ2-4, with D unresolved. The CDR3 is 12 residues long. Between the trimmed V and J ends, which lost 3 bases and 2 bases, there was a span of 2 bases. Germline lookup yields CDR1 MDHEN and CDR2 SYDVKM. The CDR3 coding sequence is TGTGCCAGCAGTTTGACCAAAAACATTCAGTACTTC. This codes for CASSLTKNIQYF.

V usage is TRBV28 and J usage is TRBJ1-2; D might be TRBD1 (5 bases). Deletions cut 7 bases from V and 8 bases from J, with 17 bases between. The CDR3 length is 13 residues. Germline V gene sequence: CDR1 MDHEN, CDR2 SYDVKM. The CDR3 protein is CASTPGYARGYTF. DNA of the CDR3: TGTGCCAGCACCCCAGGGTACGCACGGGGCTACACCTTC.

The chain uses TRBV11-2 and TRBJ1-2; perhaps TRBD1 as D (6 bases). Germline lookup yields CDR1 SGHAT and CDR2 FQNNGV. The CDR3 is 16 amino acids. V was cut by 2 bases and J by 4 bases, with 17 bases left in between. The CDR3 DNA reads TGTGCCAGCAGCTTATCTGGACAGCCCGGGTCCTATGGCTACACCTTC. It yields the protein CASSLSGQPGSYGYTF.

This clone has just one count. The rearrangement joins TRBV30 to TRBJ1-6, with no clear D. Trimming pared 0 bases from V and 10 bases from J, leaving 16 bases between. From germline, CDR1 is GTSNPN and CDR2 SVGIG (reference sequence). The CDR3 spans 15 residues. CDR3 DNA: TGTGCCTGGAGTGTAAAACATATCGGGGAATCACCCCTCCACTTT. Protein sequence: CAWSVKHIGESPLHF. Based on the CDR3 plus reference TRBV30 and TRBJ1-6, the full variable domain is SQTIHQWPATLVQPVGSPLSLECTVEGTSNPNLYWYRQAAGRGLQLLFYSVGIGQISSEVPQNLSASRPQDRQFILSSKKLLLSDSGFYLCAWSVKHIGESPLHFGNGTRLTVT.

The chain carries TRBV27 and TRBJ2-3; D gene ambiguous. Germline-derived CDR1 and CDR2 are MNHEY and SMNVEV (reference sequence). V was pared by 3 bases and J by 1 base, with 11 bases between. This CDR3 region has 15 residues. DNA for the CDR3: TGTGCCAGCAGTTTTTTAGTTAGGGGCACAGATACGCAGTATTTT. Translation gives CASSFLVRGTDTQYF.

This chain connects TRBV6-5 to TRBJ2-7; 9 bases fit TRBD2. In germline, CDR1 is MNHEY, CDR2 SVGAGI. Germline trimming cut 5 bases from V and 3 bases from J; bases unmatched to any gene: 8. The CDR3 extends over 15 amino acids. The CDR3 region is CASSRSGTSFYEQYF. CDR3 nucleotides: TGTGCCAGCAGTAGATCCGGGACTAGCTTCTACGAGCAGTACTTC.

The V and J genes are TRBV6-6 and TRBJ2-1, with 7 nucleotides matching TRBD2. Germline V gene lookup returns CDR1 MNHNY and CDR2 SVGAGI (reference sequence). This CDR3 spans 12 amino acids. The ends lost 7 bases at V and 7 bases at J; junction bases unmatched: 4. Here the CDR3 reads CASKAGVNEQFF. CDR3 in DNA: TGTGCCAGCAAGGCGGGGGTAAATGAGCAGTTCTTC.

V and J are TRBV5-6 and TRBJ2-3; 11 positions match TRBD2. V gave up 0 bases and J gave up 7 bases; unmatched junction bases: 7. The CDR3 is 16 amino acids. CDR1 SGHDT and CDR2 YYEEEE come from the germline V gene. The CDR3 region has the DNA TGTGCCAGCAGCTTGGGTAGCGGGGGGGCCCTGAATACGCAGTATTTT. This sequence encodes CASSLGSGGALNTQYF.

V usage is TRBV10-1 and J usage is TRBJ1-1; TRBD1 matches 7 bases. The length of the CDR3 is 17 residues. The ends lost 2 bases at V and 3 bases at J; junction bases unmatched: 12. Germline loops: CDR1 WNHNN, CDR2 SYGVQD (reference sequence). The CDR3 here is CASSEPLRQGIHTEAFF. DNA of the CDR3: TGCGCCAGCAGTGAGCCACTACGACAGGGTATTCACACTGAAGCTTTCTTT.